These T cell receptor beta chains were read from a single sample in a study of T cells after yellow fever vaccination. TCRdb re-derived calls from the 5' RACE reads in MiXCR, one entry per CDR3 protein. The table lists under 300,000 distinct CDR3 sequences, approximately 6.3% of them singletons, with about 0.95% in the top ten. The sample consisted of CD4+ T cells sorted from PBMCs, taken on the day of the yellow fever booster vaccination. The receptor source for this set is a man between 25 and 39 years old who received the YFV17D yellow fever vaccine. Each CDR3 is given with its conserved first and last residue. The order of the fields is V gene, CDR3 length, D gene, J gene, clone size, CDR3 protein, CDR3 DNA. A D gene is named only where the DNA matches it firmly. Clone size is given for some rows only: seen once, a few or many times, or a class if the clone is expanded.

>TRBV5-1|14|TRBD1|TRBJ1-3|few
CASSTTGSGNTIYF
TGCGCCAGCAGCACGACAGGGAGTGGAAACACCATATATTTT
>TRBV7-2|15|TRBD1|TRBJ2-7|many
CASSLTGQGPTEQYF
TGTGCCAGCAGCTTGACCGGACAGGGACCTACGGAGCAGTACTTC
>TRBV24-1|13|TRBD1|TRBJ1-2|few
CATSDPGGRGYTF
TGTGCCACCAGTGATCCAGGGGGCCGGGGCTACACCTTC
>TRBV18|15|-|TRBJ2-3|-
CASSPPRRYTDTQYF
TGTGCCAGCTCACCACCGCGACGCTACACAGATACGCAGTATTTT
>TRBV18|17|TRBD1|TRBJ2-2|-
CASSNEPYRGLPGELFF
TGTGCCAGCTCAAACGAACCCTACAGGGGGCTTCCCGGGGAGCTGTTTTTT
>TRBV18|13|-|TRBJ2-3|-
CASSHPMADTQYF
TGTGCCAGCTCACATCCGATGGCAGATACGCAGTATTTT
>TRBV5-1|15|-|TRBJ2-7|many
CASSLAGAGSHEQYF
TGCGCCAGCAGCTTGGCCGGGGCAGGGTCCCACGAGCAGTACTTC
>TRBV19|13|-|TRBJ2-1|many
CASSTSRYNEQFF
TGTGCCAGTAGTACATCCCGATACAATGAGCAGTTCTTC
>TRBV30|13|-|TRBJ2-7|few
CACTRGAAYEQYF
TGTGCCTGCACTCGGGGGGCGGCCTACGAGCAGTACTTC
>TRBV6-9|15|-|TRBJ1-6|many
CASSYSGRSNSPLHF
TGTGCCAGCAGTTATTCCGGTCGTAGTAATTCACCCCTCCACTTT